The entry below describes one TCR beta chain. This entry comes from a study of blood T cell repertoires in COVID-19. The ends lost 4 bases at V and 8 bases at J; junction bases unmatched: 7. The CDR3 is 14 residues long. From germline, CDR1 is LGHNA and CDR2 YSLEER. As originally analysed: Nucleated cell number was recorded as an estimate derived from reference gene primer amplification. Method: immunoSEQ multiplex PCR; TCRdb's copy keeps in-frame clones and lacks some. Clonal size and the V and J genes are those of that table, whereas D and trimming came from the DNA. The table records fewer than 100,000 clones, 82% of them present only once.

This receptor was obtained from a man over 45 with acute or convalescent COVID-19. Input material: peripheral blood. This chain connects TRBV4-3 to TRBJ1-2, with 10 nucleotides matching TRBD1. CDR3 DNA: TGCGCCAGCAGCCTCACCGGGACAGGGGCCGGCTACACCTTC. Translation gives CASSLTGTGAGYTF.